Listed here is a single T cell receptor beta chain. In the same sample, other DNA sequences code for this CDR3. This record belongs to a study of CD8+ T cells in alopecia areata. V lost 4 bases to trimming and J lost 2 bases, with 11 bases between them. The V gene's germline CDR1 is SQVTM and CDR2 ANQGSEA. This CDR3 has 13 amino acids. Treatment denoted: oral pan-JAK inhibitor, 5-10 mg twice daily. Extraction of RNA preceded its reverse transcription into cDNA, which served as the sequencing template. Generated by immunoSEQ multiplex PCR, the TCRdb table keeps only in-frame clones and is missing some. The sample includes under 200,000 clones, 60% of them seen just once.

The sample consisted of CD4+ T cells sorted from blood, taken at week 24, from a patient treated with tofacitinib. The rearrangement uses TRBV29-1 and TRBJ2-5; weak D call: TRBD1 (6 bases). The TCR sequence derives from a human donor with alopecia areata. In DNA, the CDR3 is TGCAGCGTTGGACAGGTATTACAAGAGACCCAGTACTTC. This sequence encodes CSVGQVLQETQYF.